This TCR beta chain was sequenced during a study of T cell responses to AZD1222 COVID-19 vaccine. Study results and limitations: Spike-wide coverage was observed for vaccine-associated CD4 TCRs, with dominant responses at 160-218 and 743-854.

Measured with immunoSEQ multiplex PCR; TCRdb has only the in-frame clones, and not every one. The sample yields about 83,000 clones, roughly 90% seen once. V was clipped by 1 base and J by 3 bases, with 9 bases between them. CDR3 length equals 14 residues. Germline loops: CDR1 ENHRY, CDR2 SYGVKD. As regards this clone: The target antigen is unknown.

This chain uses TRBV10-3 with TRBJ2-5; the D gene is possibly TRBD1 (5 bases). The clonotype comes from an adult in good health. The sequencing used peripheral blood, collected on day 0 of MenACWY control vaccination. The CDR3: CAISEYRLEETQYF. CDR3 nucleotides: TGTGCCATCAGTGAGTACAGGTTAGAAGAGACCCAGTACTTC.